The source of this TCR beta chain is a study of blood T cell repertoires in COVID-19. CDR1 is LNHDA and CDR2 is SQIVND in the germline V gene (reference sequence). The CDR3 consists of 14 residues. The V gene end was trimmed by 10 bases and the J gene end by 0 bases; junction bases not matched to a gene: 8. TCRdb keeps only in-frame clones here, not all; method: immunoSEQ multiplex PCR. The data contain 150,000 to 200,000 clones, 80% to 90% of them seen just once; the ten biggest clones take up roughly 7.8%. This receptor was obtained from a man in his sixties with acute or convalescent COVID-19. The chain uses TRBV19 and TRBJ1-1; 7 bases are shared with TRBD1. Material: peripheral blood. The DNA of the CDR3 is TGTGCCACTCGACAGGGAACCATGAACACTGAAGCTTTCTTT. Its protein product is CATRQGTMNTEAFF. Full variable domain (outside the CDR3, taken from reference TRBV19 and TRBJ1-1): DGGITQSPKYLFRKEGQNVTLSCEQNLNHDAMYWYRQDPGQGLRLIYYSQIVNDFQKGDIAEGYSVSREKKESFPLTVTSAQKNPTAFYLCATRQGTMNTEAFFGQGTRLTVV.